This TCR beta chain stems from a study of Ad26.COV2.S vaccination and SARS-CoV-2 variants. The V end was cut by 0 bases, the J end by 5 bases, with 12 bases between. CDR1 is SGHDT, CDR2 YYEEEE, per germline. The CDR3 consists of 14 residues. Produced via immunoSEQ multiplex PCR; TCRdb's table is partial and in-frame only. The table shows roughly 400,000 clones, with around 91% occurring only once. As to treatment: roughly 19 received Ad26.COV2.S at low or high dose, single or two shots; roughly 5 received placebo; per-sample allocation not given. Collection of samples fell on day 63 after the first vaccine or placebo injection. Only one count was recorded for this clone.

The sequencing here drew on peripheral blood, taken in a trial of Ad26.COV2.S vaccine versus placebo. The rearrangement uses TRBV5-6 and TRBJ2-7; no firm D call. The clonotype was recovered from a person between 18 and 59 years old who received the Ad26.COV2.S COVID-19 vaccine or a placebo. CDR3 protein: CASSLAADPHEQYF. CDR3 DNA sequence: TGTGCCAGCAGCTTGGCCGCGGATCCCCACGAGCAGTACTTC.